The text below deals with one T cell receptor (beta chain). This CDR3 spans 10 amino acids. V was pared by 8 bases and J by 13 bases, with 14 bases between. Germline CDR1 and CDR2: MNHEY and SVGAGI. These data originate in a study of blood T cell repertoires in COVID-19. The repertoire was sequenced with immunoSEQ multiplex PCR; TCRdb's copy has only in-frame clones and lacks some. The repertoire includes some 68,000 clones, more than 85% of them detected once, and around 7% sits in the top ten. The sequence was obtained from a man aged 40-55 years with COVID-19, enrolled during active disease. This chain links TRBV6-5 with TRBJ1-2; no reliable D call. The material sequenced was peripheral blood. CDR3 amino acids: CASGQTIGTF. The CDR3 DNA follows: TGTGCCAGCGGCCAAACAATTGGCACCTTC.